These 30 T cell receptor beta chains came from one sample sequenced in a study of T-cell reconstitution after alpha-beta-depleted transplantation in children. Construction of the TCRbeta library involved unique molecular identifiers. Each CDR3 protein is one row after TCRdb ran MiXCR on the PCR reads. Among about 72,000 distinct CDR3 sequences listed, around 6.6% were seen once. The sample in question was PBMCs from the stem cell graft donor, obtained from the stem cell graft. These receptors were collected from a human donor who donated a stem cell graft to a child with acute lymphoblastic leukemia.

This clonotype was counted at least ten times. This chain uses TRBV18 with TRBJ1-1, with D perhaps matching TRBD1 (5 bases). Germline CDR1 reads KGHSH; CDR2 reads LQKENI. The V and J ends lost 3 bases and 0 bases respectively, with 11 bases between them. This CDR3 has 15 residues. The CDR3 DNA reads TGTGCCAGCTCACCCAGCAGGGTGATGAACACTGAAGCTTTCTTT. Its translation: CASSPSRVMNTEAFF. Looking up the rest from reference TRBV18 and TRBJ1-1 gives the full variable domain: NAGVMQNPRHLVRRRGQEARLRCSPMKGHSHVYWYRQLPEEGLKFMVYLQKENIIDESGMPKERFSAEFPKEGPSILRIQQVVRGDSAAYFCASSPSRVMNTEAFFGQGTRLTVV.

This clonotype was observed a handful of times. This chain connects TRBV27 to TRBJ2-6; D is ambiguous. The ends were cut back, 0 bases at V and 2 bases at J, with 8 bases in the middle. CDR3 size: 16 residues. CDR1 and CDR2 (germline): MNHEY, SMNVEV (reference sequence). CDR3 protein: CASSLSGVAGANVLTF. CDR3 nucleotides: TGTGCCAGCAGTTTATCTGGGGTGGCTGGGGCCAACGTCCTGACTTTC.

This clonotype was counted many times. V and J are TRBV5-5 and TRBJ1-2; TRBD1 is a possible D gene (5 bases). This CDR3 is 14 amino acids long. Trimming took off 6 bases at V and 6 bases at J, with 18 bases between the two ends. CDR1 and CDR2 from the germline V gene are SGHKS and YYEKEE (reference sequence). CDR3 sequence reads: CASTRLWGADGYTF. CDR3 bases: TGTGCCAGCACACGTCTTTGGGGCGCAGATGGCTACACCTTC.

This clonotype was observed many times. This chain's CDR3 is CASSQEASGGGDTQYF. CDR3 nucleotide sequence: TGTGCCAGCAGCCAAGAGGCTAGCGGGGGGGGAGATACGCAGTATTTT. The rearrangement uses TRBV4-2 and TRBJ2-3; 12 nucleotides align to TRBD2. Germline CDR1 and CDR2: LGHNA and YNFKEQ. The trim removed 0 bases at V and 5 bases at J, leaving 3 bases unmatched. The CDR3 is 16 residues long.

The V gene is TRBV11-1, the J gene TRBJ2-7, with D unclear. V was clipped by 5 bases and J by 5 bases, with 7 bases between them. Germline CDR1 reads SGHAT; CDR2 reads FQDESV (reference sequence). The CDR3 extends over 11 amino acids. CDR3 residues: CASSALDEQYF. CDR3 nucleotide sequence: TGTGCCAGCAGCGCCTTAGACGAGCAGTACTTC.

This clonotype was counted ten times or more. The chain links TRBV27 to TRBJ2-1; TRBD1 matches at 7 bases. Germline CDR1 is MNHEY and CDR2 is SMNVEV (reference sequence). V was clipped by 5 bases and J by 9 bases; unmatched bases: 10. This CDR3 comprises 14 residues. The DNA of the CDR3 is TGTGCCAGCAGTCGAGGGACAGCACGGGGTGAGCAGTTCTTC. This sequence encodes CASSRGTARGEQFF.

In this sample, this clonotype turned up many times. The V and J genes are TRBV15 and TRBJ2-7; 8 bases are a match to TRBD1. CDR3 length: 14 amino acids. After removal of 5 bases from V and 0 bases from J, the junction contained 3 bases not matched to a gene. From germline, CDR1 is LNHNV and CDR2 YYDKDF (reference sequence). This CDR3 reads CATSVGTGSYEQYF. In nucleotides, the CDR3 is TGTGCCACCAGCGTAGGGACAGGCTCCTACGAGCAGTACTTC.

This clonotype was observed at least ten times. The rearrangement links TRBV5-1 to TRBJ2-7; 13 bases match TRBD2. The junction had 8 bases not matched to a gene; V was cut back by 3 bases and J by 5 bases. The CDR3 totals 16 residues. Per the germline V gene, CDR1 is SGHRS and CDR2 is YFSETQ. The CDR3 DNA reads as TGCGCCAGCAGCTCCCGACTAGCGGGAGGTAGGGACGAGCAGTACTTC. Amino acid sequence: CASSSRLAGGRDEQYF.

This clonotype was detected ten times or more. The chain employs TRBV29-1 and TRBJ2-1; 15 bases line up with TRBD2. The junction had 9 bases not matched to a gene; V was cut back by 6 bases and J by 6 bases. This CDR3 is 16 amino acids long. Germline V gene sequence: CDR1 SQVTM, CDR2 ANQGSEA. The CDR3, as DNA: TGCAGCGTCCGGGGACTAGCGGGAGGAGGTGTCAATGAGCAGTTCTTC. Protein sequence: CSVRGLAGGGVNEQFF.

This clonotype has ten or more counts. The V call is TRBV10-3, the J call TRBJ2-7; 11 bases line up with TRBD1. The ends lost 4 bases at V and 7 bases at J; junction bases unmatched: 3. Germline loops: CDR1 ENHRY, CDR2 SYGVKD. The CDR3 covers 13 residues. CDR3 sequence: CAISGTGGREQYF. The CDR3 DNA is TGTGCCATCAGTGGGACAGGGGGCCGGGAGCAGTACTTC.

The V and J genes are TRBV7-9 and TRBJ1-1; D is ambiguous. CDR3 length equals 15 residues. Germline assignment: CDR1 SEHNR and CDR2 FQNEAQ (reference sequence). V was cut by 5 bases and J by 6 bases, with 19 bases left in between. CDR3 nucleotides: TGTGCCAGCAGCCTAGGAGGACGTCCGGAGCCTGAAGCTTTCTTT. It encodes CASSLGGRPEPEAFF.

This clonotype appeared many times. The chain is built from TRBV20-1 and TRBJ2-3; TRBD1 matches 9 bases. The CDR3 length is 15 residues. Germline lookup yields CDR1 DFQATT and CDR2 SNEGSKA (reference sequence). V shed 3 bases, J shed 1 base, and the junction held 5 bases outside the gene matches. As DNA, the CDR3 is TGCAGTGCTAGGGACCGGGACAGGGGCACAGATACGCAGTATTTT. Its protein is CSARDRDRGTDTQYF.

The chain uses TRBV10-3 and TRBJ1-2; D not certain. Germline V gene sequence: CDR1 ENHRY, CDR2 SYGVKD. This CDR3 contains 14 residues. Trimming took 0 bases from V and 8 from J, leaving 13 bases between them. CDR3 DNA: TGTGCCATCAGTGAGTCTGAGATCAGGAGCGGCTACACCTTC. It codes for CAISESEIRSGYTF.

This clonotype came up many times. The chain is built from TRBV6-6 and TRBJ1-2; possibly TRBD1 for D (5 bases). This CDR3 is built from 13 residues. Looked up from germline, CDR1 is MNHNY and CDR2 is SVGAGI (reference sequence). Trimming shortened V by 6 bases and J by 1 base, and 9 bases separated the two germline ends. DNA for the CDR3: TGTGCCAGCAGCAGGGATTTTAACTATGGCTACACCTTC. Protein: CASSRDFNYGYTF.

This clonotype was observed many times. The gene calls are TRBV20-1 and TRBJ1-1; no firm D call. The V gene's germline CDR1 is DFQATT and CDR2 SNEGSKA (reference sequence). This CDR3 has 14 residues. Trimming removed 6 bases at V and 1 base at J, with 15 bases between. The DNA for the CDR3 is TGCAGTGCCCCGGTTGAGACAAGGAACACTGAAGCTTTCTTT. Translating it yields CSAPVETRNTEAFF.

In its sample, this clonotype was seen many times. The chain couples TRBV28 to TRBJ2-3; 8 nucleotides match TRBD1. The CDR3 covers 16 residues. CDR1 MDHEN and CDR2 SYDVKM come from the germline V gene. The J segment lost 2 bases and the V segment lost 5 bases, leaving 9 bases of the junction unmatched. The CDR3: CASSLARGRYTDTQYF. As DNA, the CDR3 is TGTGCCAGCAGTCTTGCCAGGGGGCGGTACACAGATACGCAGTATTTT.

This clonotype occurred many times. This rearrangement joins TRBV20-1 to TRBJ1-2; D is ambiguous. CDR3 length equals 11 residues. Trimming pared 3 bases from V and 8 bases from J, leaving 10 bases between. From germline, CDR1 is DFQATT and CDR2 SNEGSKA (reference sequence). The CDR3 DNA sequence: TGCAGTGCTAGTTCTGGGGTGGGCTACACCTTC. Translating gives CSASSGVGYTF.

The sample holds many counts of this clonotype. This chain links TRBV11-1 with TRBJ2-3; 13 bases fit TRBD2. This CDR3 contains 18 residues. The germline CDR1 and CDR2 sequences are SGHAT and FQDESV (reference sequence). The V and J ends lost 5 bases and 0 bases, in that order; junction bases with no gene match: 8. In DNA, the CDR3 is TGTGCCAGCAGCGCCCAGACTAGCGGGGGGCGAAGCACAGATACGCAGTATTTT. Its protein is CASSAQTSGGRSTDTQYF. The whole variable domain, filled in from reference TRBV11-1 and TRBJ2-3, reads EAEVAQSPRYKITEKSQAVAFWCDPISGHATLYWYRQILGQGPELLVQFQDESVVDDSQLPKDRFSAERLKGVDSTLKIQPAELGDSAMYLCASSAQTSGGRSTDTQYFGPGTRLTVL.

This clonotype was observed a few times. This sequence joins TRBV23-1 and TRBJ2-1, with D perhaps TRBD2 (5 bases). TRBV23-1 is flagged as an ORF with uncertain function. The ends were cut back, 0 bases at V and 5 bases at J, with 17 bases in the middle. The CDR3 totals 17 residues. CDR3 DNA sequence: TGCGCCAGCAGTCAATCCGGAGTTCAGTGGGAGAACAATGAGCAGTTCTTC. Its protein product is CASSQSGVQWENNEQFF.

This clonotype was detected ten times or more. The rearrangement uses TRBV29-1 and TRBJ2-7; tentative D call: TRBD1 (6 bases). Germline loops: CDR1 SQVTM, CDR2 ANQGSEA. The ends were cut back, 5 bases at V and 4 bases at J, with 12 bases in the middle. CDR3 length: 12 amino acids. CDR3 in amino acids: CSVMTGPYEQYF. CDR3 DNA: TGCAGCGTTATGACAGGACCTTACGAGCAGTACTTC.

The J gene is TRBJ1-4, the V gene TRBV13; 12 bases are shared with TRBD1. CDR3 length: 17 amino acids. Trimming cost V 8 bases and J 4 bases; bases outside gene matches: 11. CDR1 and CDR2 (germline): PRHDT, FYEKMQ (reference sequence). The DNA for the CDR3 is TGTGCCAGCGCTGGCCGGGACAGGGGGCTCGATAATGAAAAACTGTTTTTT. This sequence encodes CASAGRDRGLDNEKLFF.

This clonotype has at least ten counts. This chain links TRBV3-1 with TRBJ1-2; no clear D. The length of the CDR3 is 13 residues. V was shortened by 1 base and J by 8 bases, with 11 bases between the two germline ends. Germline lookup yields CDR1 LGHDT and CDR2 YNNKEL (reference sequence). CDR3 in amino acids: CASSQGGPGGYTF. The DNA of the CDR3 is TGTGCCAGCAGCCAAGGAGGGCCGGGCGGCTACACCTTC.

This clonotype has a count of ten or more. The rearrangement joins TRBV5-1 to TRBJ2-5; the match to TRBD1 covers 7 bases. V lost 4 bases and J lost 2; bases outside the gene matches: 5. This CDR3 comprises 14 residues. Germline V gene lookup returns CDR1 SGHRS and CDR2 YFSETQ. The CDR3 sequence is CASSPGQWQETQYF. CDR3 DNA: TGCGCCAGCAGCCCGGGACAGTGGCAAGAGACCCAGTACTTC.

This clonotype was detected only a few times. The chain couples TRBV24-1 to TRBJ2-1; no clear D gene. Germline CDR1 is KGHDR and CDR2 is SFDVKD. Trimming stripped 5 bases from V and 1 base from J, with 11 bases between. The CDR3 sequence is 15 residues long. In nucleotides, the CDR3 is TGTGCCACCAGTGTCCCGGGCCCTTCCTACAATGAGCAGTTCTTC. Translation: CATSVPGPSYNEQFF.

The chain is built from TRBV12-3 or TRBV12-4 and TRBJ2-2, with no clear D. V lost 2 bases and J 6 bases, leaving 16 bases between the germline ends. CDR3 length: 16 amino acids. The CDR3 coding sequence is TGTGCCAGCAGTTTAACTACAGCTAGTCCCCCCGGGGAGCTGTTTTTT. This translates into CASSLTTASPPGELFF.

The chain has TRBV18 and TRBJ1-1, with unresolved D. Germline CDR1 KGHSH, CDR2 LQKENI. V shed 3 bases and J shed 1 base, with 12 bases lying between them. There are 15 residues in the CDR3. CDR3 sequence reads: CASSPSNGENTEAFF. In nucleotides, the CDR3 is TGTGCCAGCTCACCTTCTAACGGAGAGAACACTGAAGCTTTCTTT.

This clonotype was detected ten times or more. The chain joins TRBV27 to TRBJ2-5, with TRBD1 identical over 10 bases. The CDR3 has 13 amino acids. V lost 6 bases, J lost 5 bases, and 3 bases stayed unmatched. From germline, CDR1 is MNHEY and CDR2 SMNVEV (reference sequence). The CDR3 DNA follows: TGTGCCAGCAGCCGACAGGGGGCCGAGACCCAGTACTTC. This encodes CASSRQGAETQYF.

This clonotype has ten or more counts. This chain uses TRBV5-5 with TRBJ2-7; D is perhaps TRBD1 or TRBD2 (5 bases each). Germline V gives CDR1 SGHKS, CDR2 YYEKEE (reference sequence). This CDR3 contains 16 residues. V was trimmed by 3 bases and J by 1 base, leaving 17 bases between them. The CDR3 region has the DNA TGTGCCAGCAGCTCCGGGACCCACGGCGGTTCCTACGAGCAGTACTTC. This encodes CASSSGTHGGSYEQYF. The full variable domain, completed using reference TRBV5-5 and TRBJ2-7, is DAGVTQSPTHLIKTRGQQVTLRCSPISGHKSVSWYQQVLGQGPQFIFQYYEKEERGRGNFPDRFSARQFPNYSSELNVNALLLGDSALYLCASSSGTHGGSYEQYFGPGTRLTVT.

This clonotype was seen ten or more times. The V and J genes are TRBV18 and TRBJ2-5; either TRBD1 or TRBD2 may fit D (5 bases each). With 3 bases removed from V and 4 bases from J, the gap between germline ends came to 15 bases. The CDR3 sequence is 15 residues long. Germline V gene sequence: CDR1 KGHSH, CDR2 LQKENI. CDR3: CASSPRSGTVETQYF. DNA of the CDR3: TGTGCCAGCTCACCCCGGTCCGGGACGGTAGAGACCCAGTACTTC.

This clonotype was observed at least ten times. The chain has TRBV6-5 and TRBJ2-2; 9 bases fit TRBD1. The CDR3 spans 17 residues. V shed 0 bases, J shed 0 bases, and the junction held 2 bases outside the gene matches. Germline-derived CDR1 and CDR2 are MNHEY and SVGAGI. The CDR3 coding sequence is TGTGCCAGCAGTTACTCAGGACAGGGGCCGAACACCGGGGAGCTGTTTTTT. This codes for CASSYSGQGPNTGELFF.